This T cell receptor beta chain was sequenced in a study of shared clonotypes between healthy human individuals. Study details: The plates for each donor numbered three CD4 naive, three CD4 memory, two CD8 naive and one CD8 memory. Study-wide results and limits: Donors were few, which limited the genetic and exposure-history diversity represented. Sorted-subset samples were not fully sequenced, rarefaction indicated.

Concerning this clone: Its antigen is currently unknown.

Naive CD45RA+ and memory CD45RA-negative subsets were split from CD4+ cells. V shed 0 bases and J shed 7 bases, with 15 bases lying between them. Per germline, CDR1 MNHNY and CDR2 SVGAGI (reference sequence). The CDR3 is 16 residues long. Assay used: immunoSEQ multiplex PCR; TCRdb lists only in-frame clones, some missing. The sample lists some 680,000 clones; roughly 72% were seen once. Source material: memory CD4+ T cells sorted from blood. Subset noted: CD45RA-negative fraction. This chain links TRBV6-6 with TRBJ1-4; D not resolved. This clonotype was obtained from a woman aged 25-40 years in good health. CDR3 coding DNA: TGTGCCAGCAGTTACTCGGGAGATTTCGAGTTTGAAAAACTGTTTTTT. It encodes CASSYSGDFEFEKLFF.